One T cell receptor beta chain is described in this entry. The specificity of this receptor is unknown. Per-nucleotide qualities are absent, and no much larger clonotype sits a single base away. The sample originates from a study of cytomegalovirus exposure and HLA in healthy donors (TCRdb year 2017). Turning to the overall study: In an earlier analysis of fewer than 750 of the donors, 276 Gb of sequence data and 100 million or so unique TCR beta sequences from about 190 million T cells were reported. In a later genetic analysis, genome-wide SNP genotypes for about 55% of the 666 donors were used, and that subset was treated as a discovery cohort. In an earlier analysis of several hundred of the donors, high-throughput TCR beta sequencing was used to judge whether each TCR beta V gene segment behaved as functional or pseudogenic. Four to six DR-DQ haplotypes were handled as single units for association and clustering, since linkage in the cohort was strong. An early release that covered about 600 HLA-typed donors contained 250 to 350 gigabases of sequencing data and tens of millions of unique TCR sequences. To predict cytomegalovirus infection status, the study brought together high-throughput TCR immunosequencing, statistical association of individual TCRs with disease status, and machine learning. Among the roughly 400 genotyped donors, around 79% belonged to the genetic ancestry cluster associated with self-reported Caucasian donors. The study aimed to test whether cataloging public T cell receptors could reveal signatures of past pathogen exposure. Typing coverage varied by locus: about 629-640 donors for A, B, C, DRB1 and DQB1; roughly 510 for DQA1; more than 600 for DPA1; under 490 for DPB1. Both class I and class II loci were covered by HLA typing, at four-digit resolution. The study used immunosequencing to profile the T cell repertoires of hundreds of subjects and linked those repertoires to cytomegalovirus serostatus. Every repertoire in the discovery cohort had been generated on one and the same sequencing platform. Donor age, sex, ethnicity and CMV serostatus were collected together with the repertoire data. A later analysis re-examined previously published TCR beta repertoires from more than 600 donors and added high-resolution HLA genotyping to investigate patterns of TCR occurrence. Rather than using new phenotypic data, the later analysis identified candidate immune exposures from TCR beta sequences and from how often those sequences occurred across donors. In addition to the first cohort of 666 subjects, a separate validation cohort of 120 different subjects was used. On average, about 200,000 unique TCR beta nucleotide sequences were sequenced per donor among fewer than 500 genotyped donors of the cohort, with around 19% of those sequences being non-productive. The study at large found these results: An earlier analysis of approximately 500 of the donors showed that most TCR beta V segments appeared in productive rearrangements either about 87% or about 30% of the time, which broadly matched IMGT annotations. A cluster of highly shared sequence variants was judged likely to be a technical artifact of the sequencing pipeline. Linkage disequilibrium might explain the correlated functional status among segregating V segments, but an unknown experimental factor could not be excluded. Several of the top co-occurrence clusters appeared to be linked to parvovirus B19, influenza, CMV and Epstein-Barr virus, according to a later analysis. The presence/absence analyses assumed that sequencing depth was roughly uniform across donors, and that assumption may not be true. The classifier was reported to diagnose cytomegalovirus status with high specificity and sensitivity in both the original and validation cohorts. A further reported finding was that TCR beta sequences accurately predicted the HLA-A and HLA-B alleles for most subjects in the first cohort. Because some donors lacked HLA typing at each locus, the association tests relied only on the typed subset. Across donors, most TCR sequences were observed very rarely, whereas some public TCRs were present in many individuals. A later analysis associated 16,951 TCR beta sequences with specific HLA alleles at a false discovery rate of 0.05. The authors suggested that the approach could potentially be generalized to other disease states and immunological phenotypes. A later analysis found that TCR association rates varied across HLA loci, with DRB1 alleles showing the most associated TCRs and HLA-C alleles the fewest. An association between a missense DCLRE1C variant and V-gene and J-gene trimming of TCR beta chains was found in a later genetic analysis and replicated in an independent cohort. In the study, around 160 TCR beta chains were listed as associated with cytomegalovirus. Only TCR beta chains were sequenced in this cohort, and the absence of alpha or paired-chain data limited detectable features. Strong co-occurrence of HLA alleles, especially DR and DQ, made assigning TCR associations to individual alleles difficult. According to a later genetic analysis, donors in an Asian-associated ancestry cluster had fewer N-insertions in productive TCRs than the roughly 670-donor mean. According to a later analysis, most CMV-associated TCR beta chains appeared to be HLA-restricted, and the HLA associations seemed to be driven largely by CMV exposure. For the cohort, immune exposure information was limited to CMV serostatus. Because counts were too low, around 18 rarely observed V segments, including chromosome 9 orphons, were left out of the earlier analysis of 500 to 750 of the donors. The 87-base-pair reads could not distinguish some IMGT-functional V segments, including TRBV6-2 and TRBV6-3, so those segments were excluded. A later analysis found that HLA-associated TCR beta chains were more clonally expanded and had lower generation probabilities than equally common non-associated chains. In vitro tests confirmed that a few of the cytomegalovirus-associated TCR beta chains recognize cytomegalovirus antigens.

Library preparation employed the immunoSEQ multiplex PCR assay. A mixture of 60 forward primers for TCR Vbeta segments and 13 reverse primers for TCR Jbeta segments was used in the multiplex PCR. A multiplex PCR assay on genomic DNA amplified the CDR3 region of rearranged TCR beta genes. On the Illumina HiSeq System, the amplified TCR beta libraries were sequenced as 87-base-pair reads. Turning to the authors' computational methods: A later analysis tallied 75 million to 85 million unique TCR beta chains across the roughly 610 repertoires, and some 12 million of those chains were shared by two or more donors. Raw reads were error-corrected and collapsed into unique sequences with a nearest-neighbor algorithm that merged closely related sequences to remove PCR and sequencing errors. Alignment of CDR3 sequences to IMGT reference sequences was used to assign V, D and J gene segments. Each retained sequence needed at least a six-nucleotide match to both a V gene segment and a J gene segment. Rearrangements were classified as productive when the CDR3 lacked stop codons and remained in frame with V and J, and all other rearrangements were classified as non-productive. CDR3 was defined by IMGT convention, running from the second conserved V-encoded cysteine to the conserved J-encoded phenylalanine. The earlier analysis of approximately 500 of the donors excluded sequences that lacked an unambiguous match to a single V gene segment. An earlier analysis of about 600 of the donors called V segments functional above 56.7% productive rearrangements and segregating when the between-donor standard deviation exceeded 5%. A statistical classification framework was built for diagnosing cytomegalovirus status from the catalog of TCR beta chain sequences. A later analysis assigned V and J genes by comparing TCR nucleotide sequences with IMGT/GENE-DB human TR gene sequences. The TCRdist pipeline was used in a later analysis to assign CDR3 sequences and most-parsimonious VDJ recombination scenarios. In a later analysis, every TCR beta chain was defined by the combination of its CDR3 amino acid sequence and its V-gene family, and reads without a unique V-gene family were dropped. As a way to deal with suspected cross-contamination and a sequencing artifact, a later analysis dropped approximately 570 nucleotide sequences that were highly shared and had low generation probability. In a later analysis, a clonal expansion index was calculated for each public chain from normalized within-repertoire ranks of inferred template counts. Generation probabilities in a later analysis came from a VDJ recombination model fitted to out-of-frame rearrangements, and those results were checked against IGoR. A later analysis scored TCR-TCR, TCR-HLA and TCR-CMV co-occurrence with hypergeometric tests, applying a repertoire-size bias correction to TCR pairs. False discovery rates were estimated in a later analysis by permuting HLA or CMV assignments 20 times. A later analysis grouped co-occurring TCRs with DBSCAN, adding TCRdist sequence similarity when clustering within HLA-allele-positive subsets. For co-occurrence clustering, repertoires with fewer than 30,000 or more than 120,000 public chains were excluded, along with roughly 5 repertoires with anomalous nucleotide sharing. As stored in TCRdb, this immuneACCESS dataset retains in-frame rearrangements with V and J assigned. A fraction of the clones does not appear; measured against another copy, unresolved V genes explain less than half of the discrepancy, and the remainder lacks a known reason. D and trimming come from the DNA, and the V and J calls and clone size come from that table. The sample contains roughly 170,000 clones, 65% to 90% of them found a single time. The ten biggest clones cover 1% to 1.5% of the sample.

The cohort was made up of approximately 670 healthy bone marrow donors. At the time of sampling, every cohort member was nominally healthy, though immune exposures that went unrecorded were likely present. The donor was CMV seropositive and belonged to the group of over 250 seropositive cohort members. Every donor gave a peripheral blood sample, and the peripheral blood mononuclear cells from that sample were used for TCR beta sequencing. Genomic DNA extraction from the blood cell samples was performed with the Qiagen DNeasy Blood Extraction Kit. V and J are trimmed by 3 bases and 7 bases, and the gene matches miss 4 bases of the junction. Taken from the germline V gene (reference sequence), the CDR1 and CDR2 loops are SGHAT and FQDESV. The CDR3 contains 14 residues, cysteine and phenylalanine counted. The read is trimmed to its CDR3 DNA, 42 bases read in frame from base 1.

The sequence was collected from a girl aged 2-10 years in good health and CMV-seropositive. Recombination joined TRBV11-1 with TRBJ2-1; 9 middle bases align to TRBD2. Sequenced input: PBMCs. For the CDR3, the sequence is CASSLASGANEQFF. DNA sequence: TGTGCCAGCAGCTTGGCTAGCGGGGCGAATGAGCAGTTCTTC.